This TCR beta chain was recovered during a study of memory CD4+ T cells and cytomegalovirus serostatus. Per the germline V gene, CDR1 is KGHSH and CDR2 is LQKENI. The CDR3 has 15 residues. Trimming shortened V by 2 bases and J by 6 bases, and 11 bases separated the two germline ends. Points from the study as a whole: Suggested: most of the CMV-linked TCR signature lies in CD4+ memory cells. Of about 150 reported CMV TCRbeta sequences, just over 65 were found in memory CD4+ repertoires.

Single viable CD3+CD4+CD8-CD45RO+ cells were sorted as the memory CD4+ T cells. About this clone: Its antigen is not known.

This table comes from immunoSEQ multiplex PCR, and its TCRdb copy is limited to in-frame clones, with some not included. This sample carries approximately 53,000 clones, approximately 80% of them seen once, and the ten largest clones take over 0.55%. The chain joins TRBV18 to TRBJ1-6, with a weak D call TRBD1 (6 bases). This receptor was identified in an adult in good health and CMV-seronegative. Input material: memory CD4+ T cells from blood. The CDR3 reads CASSPRDTGNSPLHF. The CDR3 coding sequence is TGTGCCAGCTCACCAAGGGACACGGGTAATTCACCCCTCCACTTT.